These 4 T cell receptor beta chains were all obtained from the same sample, sequenced in a study of graft-versus-host responses after intestinal transplantation. Here immunoSEQ multiplex PCR was the method, and the copy in TCRdb shows in-frame clones only, minus some. The profile shows over 40,000 clones, 85% to 95% of them singletons. These receptors' antigens are unknown. The sample here was unstimulated CD8+ T cells sorted from spleen or lymph node cells, taken before transplant. These receptors were collected from a human donor who was the organ donor for an intestinal transplant.

As DNA, the CDR3 is TGTGCCAGCAGCCTATTCCGGGACAGGGACTCTGAAAAACTGTTTTTT. Amino acid sequence: CASSLFRDRDSEKLFF. The chain has TRBV7-9 and TRBJ1-4; 9 nucleotides agree with TRBD1. This CDR3 comprises 16 residues. CDR1 and CDR2 (germline): SEHNR, FQNEAQ (reference sequence). Losses at the gene ends were 5 bases for V and 7 bases for J; bases not matched to a gene: 11.

J is TRBJ1-4 and V is TRBV5-4, with 9 bases identical to TRBD1. V trimming: 4 bases; J trimming: 8 bases; junction bases outside the gene matches: 9. The CDR3 is 15 amino acids. The germline V gene encodes CDR1 SGHNT and CDR2 YYREEE (reference sequence). The CDR3 nucleotides read TGTGCCAGCAGCCCCGGGACAGGGTTTGAGGAAAAACTGTTTTTT. It yields the protein CASSPGTGFEEKLFF.

This clone has only one observation. The chain recombines TRBV9 with TRBJ2-7; 9 bases match TRBD1. CDR3 length: 15 residues. Germline CDR1 and CDR2: SGDLS and YYNGEE. V shed 3 bases, J shed 8 bases, and the junction held 12 bases outside the gene matches. The DNA of the CDR3 is TGTGCCAGCAGCGCCGCCGGACAGGGGACCGATAAGCAGTACTTC. It yields the protein CASSAAGQGTDKQYF.

The chain uses TRBV7-9 and TRBJ1-1; D not certain. This CDR3 has 14 residues. Looked up from germline, CDR1 is SEHNR and CDR2 is FQNEAQ (reference sequence). V lost 7 bases and J 2 bases, leaving 14 bases between the germline ends. The CDR3 is CASMGFGINTEAFF. For the CDR3, the DNA is TGTGCCAGCATGGGGTTCGGGATAAACACTGAAGCTTTCTTT.